This T cell receptor beta chain was sequenced during a study of T cells in tumors after PD-1 blockade. In the study overall: Some patients also took daily vismodegib 150 mg during anti-PD-1 treatment.

This CDR3 is built from 15 residues. V lost 0 bases and J 5 bases, leaving 10 bases between the germline ends. Per the germline V gene, CDR1 is SGHNT and CDR2 is YENEEA. Either cemiplimab 350 mg every 2 weeks or pembrolizumab 200 mg every 3 weeks was given. This clone was observed once. The target antigen is unknown. Findings and caveats of the study: In squamous cell carcinoma, 45% to 60% of expanded exhausted clones were novel.

Generated by immunoSEQ multiplex PCR, the TCRdb table keeps only in-frame clones and is missing some. The sample contains some 13,000 clones, about 63% of which appear only once. The chain carries TRBV11-3 and TRBJ2-2, with D uncertain. The sequence came from a human donor with cutaneous squamous cell carcinoma. This material consisted of tumor tissue, taken after anti-PD-1 treatment. The chain's CDR3 is CASSLDLAGTGELFF. CDR3 in DNA: TGTGCCAGCAGCTTAGACCTGGCAGGAACCGGGGAGCTGTTTTTT.